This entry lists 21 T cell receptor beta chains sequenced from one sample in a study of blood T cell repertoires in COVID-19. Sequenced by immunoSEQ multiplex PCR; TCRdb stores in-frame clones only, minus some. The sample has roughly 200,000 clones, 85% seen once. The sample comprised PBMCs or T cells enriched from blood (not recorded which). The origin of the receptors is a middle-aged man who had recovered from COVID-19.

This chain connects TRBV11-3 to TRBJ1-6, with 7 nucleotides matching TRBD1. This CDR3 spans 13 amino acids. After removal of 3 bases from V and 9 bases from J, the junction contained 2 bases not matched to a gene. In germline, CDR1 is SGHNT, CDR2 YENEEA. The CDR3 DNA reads TGTGCCAGCAGCTTCGAGGGGGCTTCACCCCTCCACTTT. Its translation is CASSFEGASPLHF.

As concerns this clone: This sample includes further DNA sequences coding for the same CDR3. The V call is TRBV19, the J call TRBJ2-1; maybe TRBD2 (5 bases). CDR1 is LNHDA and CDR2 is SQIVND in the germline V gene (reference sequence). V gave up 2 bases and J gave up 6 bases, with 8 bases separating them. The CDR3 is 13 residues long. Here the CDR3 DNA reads TGTGCCAGTAGTATAAGCCGGGGCAATGAGCAGTTCTTC. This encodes CASSISRGNEQFF. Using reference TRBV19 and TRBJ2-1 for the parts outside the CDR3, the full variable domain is DGGITQSPKYLFRKEGQNVTLSCEQNLNHDAMYWYRQDPGQGLRLIYYSQIVNDFQKGDIAEGYSVSREKKESFPLTVTSAQKNPTAFYLCASSISRGNEQFFGPGTRLTVL.

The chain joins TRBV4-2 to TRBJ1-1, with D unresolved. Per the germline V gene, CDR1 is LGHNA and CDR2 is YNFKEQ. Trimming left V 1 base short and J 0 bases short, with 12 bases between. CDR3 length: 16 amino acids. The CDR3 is CASSQGAEFMNTEAFF. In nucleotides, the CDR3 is TGTGCCAGCAGCCAAGGTGCGGAGTTCATGAACACTGAAGCTTTCTTT.

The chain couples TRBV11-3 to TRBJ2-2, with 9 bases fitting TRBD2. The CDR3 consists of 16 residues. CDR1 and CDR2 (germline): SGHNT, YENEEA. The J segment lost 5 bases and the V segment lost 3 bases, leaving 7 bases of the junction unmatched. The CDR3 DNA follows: TGTGCCAGCAGCTTGCTGGCGGGAGGGCTGACCGGGGAGCTGTTTTTT. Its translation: CASSLLAGGLTGELFF.

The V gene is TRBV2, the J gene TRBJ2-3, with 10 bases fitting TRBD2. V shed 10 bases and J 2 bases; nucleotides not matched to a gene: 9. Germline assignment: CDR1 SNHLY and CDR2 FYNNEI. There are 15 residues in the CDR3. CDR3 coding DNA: TGTGCCAACGACGGACTAGCGGATTCCACAGATACGCAGTATTTT. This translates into CANDGLADSTDTQYF.

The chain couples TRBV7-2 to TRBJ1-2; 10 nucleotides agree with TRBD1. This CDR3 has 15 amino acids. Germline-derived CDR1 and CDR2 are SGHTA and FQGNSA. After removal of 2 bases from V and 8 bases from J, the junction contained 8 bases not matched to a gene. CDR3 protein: CASSLPDRGRGGYTF. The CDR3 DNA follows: TGTGCCAGCAGCTTACCCGACAGGGGGCGCGGCGGCTACACCTTC. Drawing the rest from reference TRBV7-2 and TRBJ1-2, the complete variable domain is GAGVSQSPSNKVTEKGKDVELRCDPISGHTALYWYRQSLGQGLEFLIYFQGNSAPDKSGLPSDRFSAERTGGSVSTLTIQRTQQEDSAVYLCASSLPDRGRGGYTFGSGTRLTVV.

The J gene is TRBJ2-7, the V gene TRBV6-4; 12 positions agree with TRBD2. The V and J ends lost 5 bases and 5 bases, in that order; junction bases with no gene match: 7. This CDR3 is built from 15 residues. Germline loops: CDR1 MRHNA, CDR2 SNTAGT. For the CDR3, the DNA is TGTGCCAGCAGTATGACTAGCGGGAGTGTGGACGAGCAGTACTTC. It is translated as CASSMTSGSVDEQYF.

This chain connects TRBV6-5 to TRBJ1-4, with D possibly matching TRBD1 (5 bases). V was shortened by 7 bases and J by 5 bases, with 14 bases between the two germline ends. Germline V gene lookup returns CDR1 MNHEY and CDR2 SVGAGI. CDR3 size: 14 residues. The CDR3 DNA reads TGTGCCAGCACTGCGTCAGGGCACAATGAAAAACTGTTTTTT. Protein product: CASTASGHNEKLFF.

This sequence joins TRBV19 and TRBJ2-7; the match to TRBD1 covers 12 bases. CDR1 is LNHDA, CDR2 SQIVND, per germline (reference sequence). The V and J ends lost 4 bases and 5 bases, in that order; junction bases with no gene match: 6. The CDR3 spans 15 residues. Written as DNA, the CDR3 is TGTGCCAGTAGTAACTACGGGACAGGGGGCCACGAGCAGTACTTC. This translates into CASSNYGTGGHEQYF.

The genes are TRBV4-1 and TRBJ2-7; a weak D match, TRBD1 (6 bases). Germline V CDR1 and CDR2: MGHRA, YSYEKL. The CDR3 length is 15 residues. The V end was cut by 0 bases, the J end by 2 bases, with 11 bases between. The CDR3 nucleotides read TGCGCCAGCAGCCAAGATAACAGGGAACCCTACGAGCAGTACTTC. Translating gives CASSQDNREPYEQYF.

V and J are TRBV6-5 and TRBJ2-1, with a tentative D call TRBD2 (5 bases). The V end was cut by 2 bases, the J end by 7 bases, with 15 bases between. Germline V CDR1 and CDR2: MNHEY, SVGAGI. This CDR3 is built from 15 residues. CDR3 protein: CASSYGLEAGNEQFF. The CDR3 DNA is TGTGCCAGCAGTTACGGGCTGGAGGCCGGGAATGAGCAGTTCTTC.

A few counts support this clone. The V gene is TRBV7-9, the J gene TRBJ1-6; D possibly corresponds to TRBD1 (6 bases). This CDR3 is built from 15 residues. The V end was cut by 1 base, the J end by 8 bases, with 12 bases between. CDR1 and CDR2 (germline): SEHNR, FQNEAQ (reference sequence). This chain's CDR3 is CASSLGLGADSPLHF. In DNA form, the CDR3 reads TGTGCCAGCAGCTTAGGTCTGGGGGCTGATTCACCCCTCCACTTT.

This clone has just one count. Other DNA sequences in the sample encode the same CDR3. The DNA for the CDR3 is TGTGCCAGTAGTCTCGGACAGGGTGGAAATCAGCCCCAGCATTTT. Protein: CASSLGQGGNQPQHF. The chain couples TRBV19 to TRBJ1-5, with 8 bases identical to TRBD1. This CDR3 spans 15 amino acids. J gave up 4 bases and V 5 bases, and 7 bases lay outside the gene matches. The V gene's germline CDR1 is LNHDA and CDR2 SQIVND (reference sequence).

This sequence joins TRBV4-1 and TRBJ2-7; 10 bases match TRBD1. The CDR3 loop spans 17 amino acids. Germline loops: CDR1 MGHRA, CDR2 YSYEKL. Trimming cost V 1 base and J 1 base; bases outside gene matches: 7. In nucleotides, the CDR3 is TGCGCCAGCAGCCAAGTTCTCTCGGGACAGGGGTCCTACGAGCAGTACTTC. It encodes CASSQVLSGQGSYEQYF.

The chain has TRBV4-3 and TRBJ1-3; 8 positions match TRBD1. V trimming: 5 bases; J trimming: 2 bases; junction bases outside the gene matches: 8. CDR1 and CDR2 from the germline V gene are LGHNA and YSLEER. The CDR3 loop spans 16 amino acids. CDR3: CASSYQTGGAGNTIYF. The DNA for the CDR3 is TGCGCCAGCAGCTACCAAACAGGGGGTGCTGGAAACACCATATATTTT.

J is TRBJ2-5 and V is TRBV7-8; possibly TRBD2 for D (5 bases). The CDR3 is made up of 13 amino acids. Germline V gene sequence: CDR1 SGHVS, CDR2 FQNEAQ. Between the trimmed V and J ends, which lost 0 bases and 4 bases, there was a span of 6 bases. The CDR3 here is CASSLATTETQYF. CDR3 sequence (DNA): TGTGCCAGCAGCTTAGCGACTACAGAGACCCAGTACTTC.

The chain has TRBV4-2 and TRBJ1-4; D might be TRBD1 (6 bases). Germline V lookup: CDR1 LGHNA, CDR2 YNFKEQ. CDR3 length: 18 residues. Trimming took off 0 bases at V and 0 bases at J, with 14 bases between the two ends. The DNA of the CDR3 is TGTGCCAGCAGCCAAGATATACAGGGCAAAACAACTAATGAAAAACTGTTTTTT. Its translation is CASSQDIQGKTTNEKLFF.

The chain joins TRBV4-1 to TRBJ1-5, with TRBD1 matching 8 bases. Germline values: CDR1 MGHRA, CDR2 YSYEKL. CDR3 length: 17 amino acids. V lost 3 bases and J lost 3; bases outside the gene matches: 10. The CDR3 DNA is TGCGCCAGCAGCCAGATTGGCAGGGGGCAGAACAATCAGCCCCAGCATTTT. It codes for CASSQIGRGQNNQPQHF.

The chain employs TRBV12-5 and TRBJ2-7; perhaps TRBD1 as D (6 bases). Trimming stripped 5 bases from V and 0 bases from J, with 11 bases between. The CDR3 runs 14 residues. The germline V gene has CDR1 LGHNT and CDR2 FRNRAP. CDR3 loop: CASGPQGFSYEQYF. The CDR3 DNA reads TGTGCTAGTGGTCCTCAGGGGTTCTCCTACGAGCAGTACTTC.

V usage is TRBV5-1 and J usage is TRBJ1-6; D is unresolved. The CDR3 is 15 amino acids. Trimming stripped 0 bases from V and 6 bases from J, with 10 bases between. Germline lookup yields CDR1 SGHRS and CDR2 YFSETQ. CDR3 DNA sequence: TGCGCCAGCAGCTTGGAGTCAGGCGCTAATTCACCCCTCCACTTT. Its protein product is CASSLESGANSPLHF. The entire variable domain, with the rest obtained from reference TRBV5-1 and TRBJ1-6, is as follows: KAGVTQTPRYLIKTRGQQVTLSCSPISGHRSVSWYQQTPGQGLQFLFEYFSETQRNKGNFPGRFSGRQFSNSRSEMNVSTLELGDSALYLCASSLESGANSPLHFGNGTRLTVT.

CDR3 amino acids: CASSLGRSTDTQYF. The DNA of the CDR3 is TGTGCCAGCAGCTTGGGGAGGAGCACAGATACGCAGTATTTT. The genes are TRBV11-2 and TRBJ2-3; a possible D gene is TRBD2 (6 bases). Looked up from germline, CDR1 is SGHAT and CDR2 is FQNNGV. The CDR3 spans 14 residues. Between the trimmed V and J ends, which lost 3 bases and 0 bases, there was a span of 7 bases. Full variable domain (remainder filled in from reference TRBV11-2 and TRBJ2-3): EAGVAQSPRYKIIEKRQSVAFWCNPISGHATLYWYQQILGQGPKLLIQFQNNGVVDDSQLPKDRFSAERLKGVDSTLKIQPAKLEDSAVYLCASSLGRSTDTQYFGPGTRLTVL.